Shown below are 4 T cell receptor beta chains from a single sample sequenced in a study of blood T cell repertoires in COVID-19. The protocol was immunoSEQ multiplex PCR, while the TCRdb copy is restricted to in-frame clones and leaves out a portion. Of 300,000 to 400,000 clones listed, roughly 90% were seen once; the top ten hold around 3%. Sample: peripheral blood. These receptors all come from a woman aged 25 to 39 with COVID-19, enrolled during active disease.

This rearrangement joins TRBV28 to TRBJ1-5, with D hard to call. This CDR3 region has 17 residues. In germline, CDR1 is MDHEN, CDR2 SYDVKM. Trimming stripped 2 bases from V and 2 bases from J, with 16 bases between. CDR3 DNA sequence: TGTGCCAGCAGTTTAGGGTGGAGGTGGAATGGCAATCAGCCCCAGCATTTT. Residues: CASSLGWRWNGNQPQHF.

The rearrangement joins TRBV7-2 to TRBJ2-2; 10 bases map to TRBD1. This CDR3 comprises 15 residues. Germline lookup yields CDR1 SGHTA and CDR2 FQGNSA. V was clipped by 4 bases and J by 6 bases; unmatched bases: 5. CDR3 amino acids: CASSSAGTGAGELFF. The DNA of the CDR3 is TGTGCCAGCAGCTCGGCCGGGACAGGGGCCGGGGAGCTGTTTTTT.

The chain has TRBV2 and TRBJ2-7; weak D call: TRBD2 (6 bases). The CDR3 length is 14 residues. Trimming took off 7 bases at V and 5 bases at J, with 18 bases between the two ends. Germline loops: CDR1 SNHLY, CDR2 FYNNEI. This CDR3 is CASIGGRLRDEQYF. The CDR3 region has the DNA TGTGCCAGCATCGGAGGGCGCCTCCGGGACGAGCAGTACTTC.

DNA for the CDR3: TGTGCCACCAGTGATTTGCGCCGTGCAGGGTATGAGCAGTTCTTC. The encoded protein is CATSDLRRAGYEQFF. The V gene is TRBV24-1, the J gene TRBJ2-1, with a possible D match to TRBD1 (5 bases). This CDR3 region has 15 residues. With 0 bases removed from V and 8 bases from J, the gap between germline ends came to 13 bases. Germline values: CDR1 KGHDR, CDR2 SFDVKD.